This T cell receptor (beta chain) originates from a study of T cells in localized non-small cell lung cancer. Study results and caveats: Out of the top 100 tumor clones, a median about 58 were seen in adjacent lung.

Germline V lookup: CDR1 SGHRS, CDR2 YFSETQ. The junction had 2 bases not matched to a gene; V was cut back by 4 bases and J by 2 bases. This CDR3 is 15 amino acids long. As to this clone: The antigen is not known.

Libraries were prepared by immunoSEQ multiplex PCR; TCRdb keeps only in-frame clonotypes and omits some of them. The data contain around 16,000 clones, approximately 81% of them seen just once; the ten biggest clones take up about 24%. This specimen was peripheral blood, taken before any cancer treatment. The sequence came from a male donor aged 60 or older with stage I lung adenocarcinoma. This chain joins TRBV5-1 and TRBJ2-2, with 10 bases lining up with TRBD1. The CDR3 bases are TGCGCCAGCAGCGGGGACAGGGGAAACACCGGGGAGCTGTTTTTT. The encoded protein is CASSGDRGNTGELFF.